Following are 32 T cell receptor beta chains from one sample sequenced in a study of a mutant IDH1 vaccine in newly diagnosed glioma. Sequenced by immunoSEQ multiplex PCR; TCRdb stores in-frame clones only, minus some. The sample has tens of thousands of clones; around four fifths are singletons. Time point noted: week 35, safety follow-up. The vaccine gave 300 ug of a 20-mer mutant IDH1 peptide subcutaneously per dose. These receptors are not linked to any known antigen. The source was PBMCs, collected from a glioma patient whose treatment included an IDH1 peptide vaccine. The receptors originated from a man aged 30 to 39 with glioma.

This clone was observed a handful of times. The rearrangement joins TRBV19 to TRBJ1-1, with 9 bases matching TRBD1. The CDR3 has 13 residues. The J segment lost 3 bases and the V segment lost 4 bases, leaving 0 bases of the junction unmatched. The germline V gene has CDR1 LNHDA and CDR2 SQIVND (reference sequence). Here the CDR3 reads CASSRQGDTEAFF. The CDR3 DNA reads TGTGCCAGTAGTAGACAGGGGGACACTGAAGCTTTCTTT.

This clone has more than one count but fewer than ten. The chain has TRBV5-5 and TRBJ1-6; D is undetermined. Germline CDR1 is SGHKS and CDR2 is YYEKEE (reference sequence). The CDR3 length is 13 residues. V was pared by 0 bases and J by 8 bases, with 6 bases between. The CDR3 sequence is CASSLDRDSPLHF. The CDR3 bases are TGTGCCAGCAGCTTGGATCGCGATTCACCCCTCCACTTT. The full variable domain, its missing parts supplied by reference TRBV5-5 and TRBJ1-6, is DAGVTQSPTHLIKTRGQQVTLRCSPISGHKSVSWYQQVLGQGPQFIFQYYEKEERGRGNFPDRFSARQFPNYSSELNVNALLLGDSALYLCASSLDRDSPLHFGNGTRLTVT.

The genes are TRBV18 and TRBJ2-7, with a possible D match to TRBD1 (6 bases). The ends were cut back, 2 bases at V and 7 bases at J, with 15 bases in the middle. The germline V gene has CDR1 KGHSH and CDR2 LQKENI. There are 14 residues in the CDR3. CDR3 bases: TGTGCCAGCTCACCAGGGGGCTTAACCACGGAGCAGTACTTC. It yields the protein CASSPGGLTTEQYF.

This chain uses TRBV6-5 with TRBJ2-1; 11 bases map to TRBD1. This CDR3 is built from 16 residues. V was pared by 2 bases and J by 5 bases, with 5 bases of the junction left unmatched. The germline gives CDR1 MNHEY, CDR2 SVGAGI. CDR3 bases: TGTGCCAGCAGTTACACTTTGGGACAGGGGGACAATGAGCAGTTCTTC. As protein: CASSYTLGQGDNEQFF.

V gene TRBV19 combines with J gene TRBJ2-1; either TRBD1 or TRBD2 may fit D (5 bases each). Trimming removed 5 bases from V and 16 bases from J, with 18 bases in between. This CDR3 spans 12 amino acids. Germline V gives CDR1 LNHDA, CDR2 SQIVND (reference sequence). Here the CDR3 DNA reads TGTGCCAGTAGTGGAGGAATGTGGGGGAGATTCTTC. Amino acid sequence: CASSGGMWGRFF.

As DNA, the CDR3 is TGTGCCAGCAGTATTCTCAGGGGGGACAGTGGAAACACCATATATTTT. Translation: CASSILRGDSGNTIYF. The V gene is TRBV2, the J gene TRBJ1-3; the match to TRBD1 covers 7 bases. The CDR3 runs 16 residues. The V gene's germline CDR1 is SNHLY and CDR2 FYNNEI. The V segment lost 5 bases and the J segment 3 bases; nucleotides outside the gene matches: 10.

This clone was observed a single time. This rearrangement joins TRBV11-3 to TRBJ1-4; 9 bases are a match to TRBD1. Per germline, CDR1 SGHNT and CDR2 YENEEA. The CDR3 sequence is 14 residues long. Unmatched junction bases numbered 5, after V lost 5 bases and J lost 7 bases. The CDR3 DNA sequence: TGTGCCAGCAGCCGGGGGACAGGGACTGAAAAACTGTTTTTT. Protein product: CASSRGTGTEKLFF.

This sequence joins TRBV25-1 and TRBJ1-2, with a weak D call TRBD1 (5 bases). CDR3 length equals 14 residues. V lost 5 bases and J 4 bases, leaving 14 bases between the germline ends. CDR1 MGHDK and CDR2 SYGVNS come from the germline V gene. In DNA, the CDR3 is TGTGCCAGCAGTCCCCGCGGGGGGTTCTATGGCTACACCTTC. Its translation: CASSPRGGFYGYTF.

This chain joins TRBV5-1 and TRBJ2-5; D gene uncertain. Germline-derived CDR1 and CDR2 are SGHRS and YFSETQ. Trimming removed 5 bases at V and 3 bases at J, with 14 bases between. The CDR3 runs to 14 residues. The CDR3 coding sequence is TGCGCCAGCAGTGAGACCTCCCGCGAAGAGACCCAGTACTTC. Protein sequence: CASSETSREETQYF.

V gene TRBV5-6 combines with J gene TRBJ2-1; a possible D gene is TRBD1 (5 bases). Trimming removed 2 bases at V and 5 bases at J, with 11 bases between. Germline V CDR1 and CDR2: SGHDT, YYEEEE. This CDR3 has 14 residues. CDR3 sequence: CASSFGDSDNEQFF. The CDR3, as DNA: TGTGCCAGCAGCTTTGGCGACAGCGACAATGAGCAGTTCTTC. The full variable domain, rest sourced from reference TRBV5-6 and TRBJ2-1, is DAGVTQSPTHLIKTRGQQVTLRCSPKSGHDTVSWYQQALGQGPQFIFQYYEEEERQRGNFPDRFSGHQFPNYSSELNVNALLLGDSALYLCASSFGDSDNEQFFGPGTRLTVL.

This chain links TRBV6-5 with TRBJ1-4; 9 positions agree with TRBD1. V lost 5 bases and J lost 8; bases outside the gene matches: 6. This CDR3 region has 14 residues. Germline values: CDR1 MNHEY, CDR2 SVGAGI. CDR3 loop: CASSRDRAIEKLFF. DNA for the CDR3: TGTGCCAGCAGTAGGGACAGGGCGATAGAAAAACTGTTTTTT.

V is TRBV29-1 and J is TRBJ2-7, with unresolved D. This CDR3 contains 13 residues. With 4 bases removed from V and 4 bases from J, the gap between germline ends came to 14 bases. Germline CDR1 is SQVTM and CDR2 is ANQGSEA. CDR3 in amino acids: CSVVSTVGYEQYF. The CDR3 coding sequence is TGCAGCGTTGTCAGTACGGTGGGGTACGAGCAGTACTTC.

The rearrangement links TRBV5-1 to TRBJ1-1; D may be TRBD1 (5 bases). The germline V and J ends were trimmed by 0 bases and 10 bases, with 16 bases remaining between them. The CDR3 sequence is 14 residues long. Looked up from germline, CDR1 is SGHRS and CDR2 is YFSETQ. The CDR3 coding sequence is TGCGCCAGCAGCTTGGAACAGGCCACCGCAATAGCTTTCTTT. This codes for CASSLEQATAIAFF.

The chain couples TRBV19 to TRBJ2-5; 9 nucleotides agree with TRBD2. The CDR3 length is 16 residues. J lost 1 base, V lost 4 bases, and 7 bases had no gene match. Germline V gene lookup returns CDR1 LNHDA and CDR2 SQIVND (reference sequence). Written as DNA, the CDR3 is TGTGCCAGTAGTACGCGTTGGCGGGGGGGCCAAGAGACCCAGTACTTC. It specifies CASSTRWRGGQETQYF. The full variable domain, with the rest looked up from reference TRBV19 and TRBJ2-5, is DGGITQSPKYLFRKEGQNVTLSCEQNLNHDAMYWYRQDPGQGLRLIYYSQIVNDFQKGDIAEGYSVSREKKESFPLTVTSAQKNPTAFYLCASSTRWRGGQETQYFGPGTRLLVL.

The V and J genes are TRBV4-1 and TRBJ1-1, with unresolved D. Deletions cut 6 bases from V and 1 base from J, with 12 bases between. Germline V gives CDR1 MGHRA, CDR2 YSYEKL. CDR3 length equals 14 residues. The CDR3 DNA reads as TGCGCCAGCAGTGGGCCCCTGAAGAACACTGAAGCTTTCTTT. Translated: CASSGPLKNTEAFF.

The genes are TRBV7-9 and TRBJ2-7, with TRBD1 identical over 8 bases. This CDR3 has 15 amino acids. Germline values: CDR1 SEHNR, CDR2 FQNEAQ (reference sequence). V shed 5 bases and J 0 bases; nucleotides not matched to a gene: 6. CDR3 sequence: CASSDRTGYSYEQYF. CDR3 in DNA: TGTGCCAGCAGCGACCGGACAGGGTACTCCTACGAGCAGTACTTC. Full variable domain (missing parts from reference TRBV7-9 and TRBJ2-7): DTGVSQNPRHKITKRGQNVTFRCDPISEHNRLYWYRQTLGQGPEFLTYFQNEAQLEKSRLLSDRFSAERPKGSFSTLEIQRTEQGDSAMYLCASSDRTGYSYEQYFGPGTRLTVT.

The V gene is TRBV30, the J gene TRBJ1-1; possible D gene TRBD1, 6 bases. V lost 3 bases to trimming and J lost 0 bases, with 23 bases between them. The length of the CDR3 is 18 residues. The germline V gene has CDR1 GTSNPN and CDR2 SVGIG (reference sequence). The CDR3 sequence: CAWRPPQGGGPMNTEAFF. The CDR3 DNA reads TGTGCCTGGAGGCCCCCACAAGGCGGGGGCCCTATGAACACTGAAGCTTTCTTT.

The chain couples TRBV5-1 to TRBJ2-1; D unresolved. CDR1 is SGHRS and CDR2 is YFSETQ in the germline V gene. V lost 8 bases and J lost 9, with 12 bases in between. The CDR3 runs to 11 residues. The CDR3 bases are TGCGCCAGTCATCTAGACGGTGAGCAGTTCTTC. Residues: CASHLDGEQFF. The full variable domain, in which reference TRBV5-1 and TRBJ2-1 provide the parts outside the CDR3, is KAGVTQTPRYLIKTRGQQVTLSCSPISGHRSVSWYQQTPGQGLQFLFEYFSETQRNKGNFPGRFSGRQFSNSRSEMNVSTLELGDSALYLCASHLDGEQFFGPGTRLTVL.

The chain combines TRBV5-5 with TRBJ1-5; D remains ambiguous. The germline V gene encodes CDR1 SGHKS and CDR2 YYEKEE (reference sequence). This CDR3 is 19 amino acids long. Trimming removed 3 bases at V and 0 bases at J, with 22 bases between. The CDR3 reads CASSSRALLRWDSNQPQHF. In nucleotides, the CDR3 is TGTGCCAGCAGCTCTCGGGCCCTGTTAAGGTGGGATAGCAATCAGCCCCAGCATTTT.

This chain links TRBV5-4 with TRBJ2-7; TRBD2 aligns across 8 bases. The V gene's germline CDR1 is SGHNT and CDR2 YYREEE (reference sequence). The CDR3 is made up of 14 amino acids. Unmatched junction bases numbered 9, after V lost 7 bases and J lost 3 bases. CDR3 bases: TGTGCCAGCGGCGCCCAAAGCGGGGGCTACGAGCAGTACTTC. This codes for CASGAQSGGYEQYF.

V usage is TRBV5-5 and J usage is TRBJ2-2; the D gene is possibly TRBD2 (5 bases). The CDR3 length is 18 residues. V dropped 4 bases and J dropped 4 bases, with 23 bases sitting between them. Germline CDR1 SGHKS, CDR2 YYEKEE (reference sequence). This CDR3 is CASSLPPTILATTGELFF. The CDR3 nucleotides read TGTGCCAGCAGCCTTCCCCCGACTATTTTAGCGACCACCGGGGAGCTGTTTTTT.

The sample holds a few counts of this clone. The chain recombines TRBV7-9 with TRBJ1-1, with D unclear. V dropped 5 bases and J dropped 0 bases, with 13 bases sitting between them. The CDR3 loop spans 15 amino acids. CDR1 and CDR2 from the germline V gene are SEHNR and FQNEAQ (reference sequence). CDR3: CASSPPGDLNTEAFF. Here the CDR3 DNA reads TGTGCCAGCAGCCCTCCGGGTGATCTGAACACTGAAGCTTTCTTT.

This clone was recorded a few times. The chain uses TRBV28 and TRBJ1-6; 8 nucleotides line up with TRBD1. The CDR3 has 15 amino acids. Trimming took 4 bases from V and 7 from J; bases not matched to a gene: 6. Germline lookup yields CDR1 MDHEN and CDR2 SYDVKM. CDR3 nucleotides: TGTGCCAGCAGTTGGACAGGGCGGCAAAATTCACCCCTCCACTTT. It translates to CASSWTGRQNSPLHF.

The chain uses TRBV27 and TRBJ2-1; 11 bases align to TRBD1. The CDR3 totals 15 residues. Trimming took 5 bases from V and 8 from J; bases not matched to a gene: 8. Germline lookup yields CDR1 MNHEY and CDR2 SMNVEV (reference sequence). The CDR3 nucleotides are TGTGCCAGCAGTCCGGACAGGGGGCGTATCGATGAGCAGTTCTTC. It is translated as CASSPDRGRIDEQFF.

This chain uses TRBV4-1 with TRBJ1-2; D gene uncertain. Germline-derived CDR1 and CDR2 are MGHRA and YSYEKL. CDR3 length: 13 amino acids. V lost 0 bases and J lost 11, with 13 bases in between. The chain's CDR3 is CASSQDGRSRYTF. CDR3 bases: TGCGCCAGCAGCCAAGACGGGCGGAGTAGGTACACCTTC.

This chain connects TRBV5-8 to TRBJ2-7, with a tentative D call TRBD1 (6 bases). The CDR3 contains 15 residues. Germline-derived CDR1 and CDR2 are SGHTS and YDEGEE. Trimming took 2 bases from V and 2 from J, leaving 14 bases between them. The chain's CDR3 is CASSLITGNPYEQYF. The CDR3 DNA is TGTGCCAGCAGCTTAATAACAGGGAACCCCTACGAGCAGTACTTC.

This clone has just a few counts. V gene TRBV6-1 combines with J gene TRBJ1-1; no clear D gene. Trimming removed 2 bases from V and 1 base from J, with 5 bases in between. This CDR3 spans 13 amino acids. The germline CDR1 and CDR2 sequences are MNHNS and SASEGT. CDR3 amino acids: CASSEWSNTEAFF. The CDR3 DNA sequence: TGTGCCAGCAGTGAATGGTCGAACACTGAAGCTTTCTTT.

This clone has only a few counts. The gene calls are TRBV29-1 and TRBJ1-4, with D perhaps TRBD1 (6 bases). The length of the CDR3 is 14 residues. The ends were cut back, 6 bases at V and 6 bases at J, with 17 bases in the middle. Per germline, CDR1 SQVTM and CDR2 ANQGSEA. The CDR3: CSVQIGGLDEKLFF. CDR3 nucleotide sequence: TGCAGCGTACAAATAGGGGGTCTGGATGAAAAACTGTTTTTT.

The CDR3 protein is CASSYTTGRAFF. CDR3 DNA: TGTGCCAGCAGTTACACGACAGGGAGAGCTTTCTTT. The V call is TRBV6-5, the J call TRBJ1-1, with 7 nucleotides matching TRBD1. J gave up 10 bases and V 2 bases, and 4 bases lay outside the gene matches. From germline, CDR1 is MNHEY and CDR2 SVGAGI. The CDR3 covers 12 residues.

The gene calls are TRBV10-2 and TRBJ1-5; 8 bases match TRBD1. This CDR3 is built from 14 residues. V lost 6 bases and J lost 4; bases outside the gene matches: 5. Germline CDR1 is WSHSY and CDR2 is SAAADI. CDR3 loop: CASRYGQGNQPQHF. The CDR3 region has the DNA TGCGCCAGCAGATATGGACAGGGAAATCAGCCCCAGCATTTT.

The gene calls are TRBV4-1 and TRBJ2-2; 7 bases map to TRBD2. Germline-derived CDR1 and CDR2 are MGHRA and YSYEKL. This CDR3 has 17 amino acids. Germline trimming cut 1 base from V and 1 base from J; bases unmatched to any gene: 6. In DNA, the CDR3 is TGCGCCAGCAGCCAAGCAAGGCTAGCGGAGAACACCGGGGAGCTGTTTTTT. It codes for CASSQARLAENTGELFF.

Written as DNA, the CDR3 is TGTGCCAGCAGGCCCTCAGGGGTAACTGAAGCTTTCTTT. Translation gives CASRPSGVTEAFF. This chain connects TRBV28 to TRBJ1-1; D is perhaps TRBD1 (6 bases). Germline V gene lookup returns CDR1 MDHEN and CDR2 SYDVKM. The CDR3 is 13 amino acids. Trimming took 6 bases from V and 5 from J, leaving 13 bases between them.